Listed here is a single T cell receptor beta chain. Its specificity is unknown. The CDR3 totals 16 residues. Germline V gene lookup returns CDR1 LGHNA and CDR2 YNFKEQ. With V trimmed by 8 bases and J by 5 bases, 16 bases remained unmatched. This sample was included in a study of T cells after yellow fever vaccination. TCRdb reprocessed the 5' RACE reads with MiXCR, giving one entry per CDR3 protein. This table has approximately 450,000 distinct CDR3 sequences, about 19% appearing once. Study results and caveats: Though it reached lower strength, the secondary response hit its peak faster, day 5 versus 15.

This TCR was sampled from a man aged 18 to 29 who received the YFV17D yellow fever vaccine. This chain links TRBV4-2 with TRBJ2-5; 8 nucleotides line up with TRBD2. Sequenced here: PBMCs, sampled before the yellow fever booster vaccination. The CDR3 DNA follows: TGTGCCAGCGCTTCAACTAGCGGCGGGATAGGGGAGACCCAGTACTTC. It is translated as CASASTSGGIGETQYF.